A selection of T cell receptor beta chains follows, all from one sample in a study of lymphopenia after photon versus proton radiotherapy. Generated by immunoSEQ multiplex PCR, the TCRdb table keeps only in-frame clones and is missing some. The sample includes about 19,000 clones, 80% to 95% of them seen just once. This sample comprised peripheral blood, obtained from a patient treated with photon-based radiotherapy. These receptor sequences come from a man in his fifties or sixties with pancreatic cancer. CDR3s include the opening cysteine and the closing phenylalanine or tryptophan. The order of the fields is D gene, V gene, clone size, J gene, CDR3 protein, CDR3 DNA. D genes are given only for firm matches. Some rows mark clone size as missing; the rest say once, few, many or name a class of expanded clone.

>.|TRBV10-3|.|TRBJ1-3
CAISGGVSGNTIYF
TGTGCCATCAGTGGTGGCGTCTCTGGAAACACCATATATTTT
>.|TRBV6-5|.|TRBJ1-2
CASRQGGGYTF
TGTGCCAGCAGACAGGGTGGCGGCTACACCTTC
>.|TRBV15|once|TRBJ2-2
CATSRDPMGAKSGELFF
TGTGCCACCAGCAGAGATCCTATGGGGGCTAAGTCCGGGGAGCTGTTTTTT
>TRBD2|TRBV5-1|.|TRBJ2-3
CASSLAVLAGTDTQYF
TGCGCCAGCAGCTTGGCGGTACTAGCGGGCACAGATACGCAGTATTTT
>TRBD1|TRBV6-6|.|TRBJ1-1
CASNLRDRGLTEAFF
TGTGCCAGCAATCTCCGGGACAGGGGGCTCACTGAAGCTTTCTTT
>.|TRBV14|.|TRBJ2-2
CASSQGSGYTGELFF
TGTGCCAGCAGCCAAGGGAGCGGATACACCGGGGAGCTGTTTTTT
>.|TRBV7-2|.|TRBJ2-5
CASSPGTAQYF
TGTGCCAGCAGCCCCGGGACGGCCCAGTACTTC
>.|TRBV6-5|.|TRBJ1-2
CASSYSLTQGYYGYTF
TGTGCCAGCAGTTACTCTTTAACCCAGGGCTACTATGGCTACACCTTC
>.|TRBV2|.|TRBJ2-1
CASTLSAGEQFF
TGTGCCAGCACCCTATCCGCCGGTGAGCAGTTCTTC
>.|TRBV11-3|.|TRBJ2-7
CASSFTSFGEQYF
TGTGCCAGCAGCTTCACTAGCTTCGGGGAGCAGTACTTC
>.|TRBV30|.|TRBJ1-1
CARESQGTEAFF
TGTGCCCGGGAATCTCAGGGAACTGAAGCTTTCTTT
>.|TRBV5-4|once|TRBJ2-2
CASSLLVGRNTGELFF
TGTGCCAGCAGCTTGTTGGTTGGGCGGAACACCGGGGAGCTGTTTTTT
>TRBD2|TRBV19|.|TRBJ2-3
CASSFRGVTDTQYF
TGTGCCAGTAGTTTCCGGGGGGTCACAGATACGCAGTATTTT
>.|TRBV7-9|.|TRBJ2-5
CASSFWDPQETQYF
TGTGCCAGCAGCTTCTGGGACCCTCAAGAGACCCAGTACTTC